This T cell receptor (beta chain) derives from a study of T cell responses to AZD1222 COVID-19 vaccine. Study-wide results and caveats: Spike-specific TCR breadth and depth went up after people got two AZD1222 doses. Spike-spanning, vaccine-associated CD4 TCRs were dominant at 160-218 and 743-854. A mostly white British donor set with more females was recruited, and clonal diversity was possibly underestimated. At study baseline, merely six AZD1222 recipients were seropositive.

As regards this clone: The antigen is not known.

The table came from immunoSEQ multiplex PCR; TCRdb's copy has only in-frame clones and leaves some out. The profile shows 80,000 to 90,000 clones, less than 90% of them singletons. The ends were cut back, 8 bases at V and 0 bases at J, with 13 bases in the middle. Germline V gene sequence: CDR1 SGHVS, CDR2 FQNEAQ. The CDR3 runs 14 residues. The chain uses TRBV7-8 and TRBJ1-1, with D possibly matching TRBD1 (6 bases). The receptor was derived from an adult who received the AZD1222 COVID-19 vaccine. Specimen: peripheral blood, collected 28 days after the second AZD1222 dose. The DNA of the CDR3 is TGTGCCAGCGGGTCACAGGGCTTGAACACTGAAGCTTTCTTT. Protein product: CASGSQGLNTEAFF.